One sample yielded the 26 T cell receptor beta chains listed below, sequenced in a study of blood T cell repertoires in COVID-19. TCRdb's copy holds only in-frame clones and misses some; the assay was immunoSEQ multiplex PCR. The data hold 20,000 to 30,000 clones, with 82% observed a single time. Sequenced: peripheral blood. The receptor source for this set is a human donor in a cohort sampled during active COVID-19.

The chain combines TRBV6-2 or TRBV6-3 with TRBJ2-1; TRBD2 matches at 8 bases. This CDR3 comprises 15 residues. Germline V gene sequence: CDR1 MNHEY, CDR2 SVGEGT. Unmatched junction bases numbered 6, after V lost 5 bases and J lost 3 bases. The CDR3 is CASSISGEGYNEQFF. The CDR3 DNA reads TGTGCCAGCAGTATTAGCGGGGAGGGCTACAATGAGCAGTTCTTC.

The genes are TRBV12-3 or TRBV12-4 and TRBJ2-5, with D possibly TRBD2 on 5 matching bases. This CDR3 spans 13 amino acids. Trimming took off 3 bases at V and 4 bases at J, with 9 bases between the two ends. This CDR3 is CASSFVGRETQYF. CDR3 DNA: TGTGCCAGCAGTTTTGTAGGGAGAGAGACCCAGTACTTC.

The chain is built from TRBV6-4 and TRBJ1-1; D remains ambiguous. CDR1 MRHNA and CDR2 SNTAGT come from the germline V gene. The V end lost 6 bases, the J end lost 1 base, and 9 bases lay between the germline ends. CDR3 size: 13 residues. CDR3 in DNA: TGTGCCAGCAGGGAGGGTTGGAACACTGAAGCTTTCTTT. It specifies CASREGWNTEAFF.

V usage is TRBV13 and J usage is TRBJ1-5; 10 nucleotides align to TRBD1. The CDR3 is 15 residues long. V lost 2 bases and J lost 5; bases outside the gene matches: 3. The germline V gene has CDR1 PRHDT and CDR2 FYEKMQ (reference sequence). The CDR3 coding sequence is TGTGCCAGCAGCTTAAGGGACAGGGGAGATCAGCCCCAGCATTTT. Translated, it gives CASSLRDRGDQPQHF.

This CDR3 reads CASSPGGAGYEQYF. The DNA for the CDR3 is TGTGCCAGCAGCCCCGGGGGGGCCGGTTACGAGCAGTACTTC. This chain uses TRBV9 with TRBJ2-7; 8 bases are shared with TRBD2. The CDR3 covers 14 residues. Unmatched junction bases numbered 7, after V lost 4 bases and J lost 4 bases. Per germline, CDR1 SGDLS and CDR2 YYNGEE.

The rearrangement links TRBV27 to TRBJ1-3; the D is unclear. Trimming cost V 5 bases and J 2 bases, with 7 bases left between them. This CDR3 region has 13 residues. Germline V gene sequence: CDR1 MNHEY, CDR2 SMNVEV (reference sequence). The CDR3 coding sequence is TGTGCCAGCAGTATGCGAGCTGGAAACACCATATATTTT. This sequence encodes CASSMRAGNTIYF.

The V and J genes are TRBV5-4 and TRBJ1-2; possible D gene TRBD1, 6 bases. V lost 2 bases and J 4 bases, leaving 18 bases between the germline ends. Germline lookup yields CDR1 SGHNT and CDR2 YYREEE (reference sequence). The CDR3 is 16 amino acids. CDR3 loop: CASSLGGKGGFYGYTF. The DNA of the CDR3 is TGTGCCAGCAGCTTAGGTGGGAAAGGGGGTTTCTATGGCTACACCTTC.

V is TRBV24-1 and J is TRBJ2-2; D call uncertain. V was clipped by 1 base and J by 4 bases, with 9 bases between them. The CDR3 runs to 15 residues. The germline CDR1 and CDR2 sequences are KGHDR and SFDVKD. The CDR3 DNA follows: TGTGCCACCAGTGATTTAAACATCCTCACCGGGGAGCTGTTTTTT. Protein product: CATSDLNILTGELFF.

The chain carries TRBV7-2 and TRBJ2-7; 7 bases align to TRBD1. The CDR3 consists of 14 residues. Germline CDR1 is SGHTA and CDR2 is FQGNSA. Trimming took 6 bases from V and 6 from J; bases not matched to a gene: 11. The CDR3 DNA is TGTGCCAGCAGGCCTTCGGACAGGCTAGTCGAGCAGTACTTC. As protein: CASRPSDRLVEQYF.

About this clone: The sample contains more than one DNA sequence encoding this CDR3. The J gene is TRBJ1-1, the V gene TRBV3-1 (or the pseudogene TRBV3-2); unclear D gene. This CDR3 is built from 13 residues. Trimming removed 1 base at V and 1 base at J, with 4 bases between. The germline gives CDR1 LGHDT, CDR2 YNNKEL (reference sequence). The CDR3 here is CASSQGGNTEAFF. For the CDR3, the DNA is TGTGCCAGCAGCCAAGGAGGGAACACTGAAGCTTTCTTT.

The chain recombines TRBV6-2 or TRBV6-3 with TRBJ2-7; D perhaps matches TRBD2 (7 bases). Germline CDR1 reads MNHEY; CDR2 reads SVGEGT. Trimming left V 2 bases short and J 3 bases short, with 14 bases between. The CDR3 runs to 15 residues. CDR3 DNA: TGTGCCAGCAGTTACCTTACGGGGGGCTACTACGAGCAGTACTTC. This gives the protein CASSYLTGGYYEQYF.

By proportion, this clone is medium-sized (0.01 to 0.1%). The chain combines TRBV9 with TRBJ2-7; TRBD1 aligns across 8 bases. Germline V gene sequence: CDR1 SGDLS, CDR2 YYNGEE. The CDR3 has 14 amino acids. After removal of 3 bases from V and 0 bases from J, the junction contained 2 bases not matched to a gene. The DNA of the CDR3 is TGTGCCAGCAGCGGACAGGGGAACTCCTACGAGCAGTACTTC. As protein: CASSGQGNSYEQYF.

The V gene is TRBV19, the J gene TRBJ1-5; TRBD1 matches at 9 bases. Trimming cost V 0 bases and J 0 bases; bases outside gene matches: 6. This CDR3 has 18 residues. The germline V gene has CDR1 LNHDA and CDR2 SQIVND (reference sequence). The CDR3 sequence is CASSIDRDRAFSNQPQHF. CDR3 coding DNA: TGTGCCAGTAGTATAGACCGGGACAGGGCCTTTAGCAATCAGCCCCAGCATTTT.

The chain recombines TRBV7-9 with TRBJ2-1, with TRBD1 identical over 7 bases. CDR3 size: 16 residues. The V gene end was trimmed by 2 bases and the J gene end by 0 bases; junction bases not matched to a gene: 4. The germline V gene has CDR1 SEHNR and CDR2 FQNEAQ (reference sequence). The CDR3 coding sequence is TGTGCCAGCAGCTTAAAGGGGGCGAGCTCCTACAATGAGCAGTTCTTC. Its translation is CASSLKGASSYNEQFF.

V is TRBV2 and J is TRBJ1-1; D is uncertain. The CDR3 spans 17 residues. CDR1 and CDR2 (germline): SNHLY, FYNNEI. Trimming cost V 7 bases and J 1 base, with 22 bases left between them. The CDR3 coding sequence is TGTGCCAGCAAGTTGAGGGTCTGGGAGGGTGCGAACACTGAAGCTTTCTTT. It codes for CASKLRVWEGANTEAFF.

V is TRBV5-1 and J is TRBJ2-5; a possible D gene is TRBD1 (6 bases). V was trimmed by 4 bases and J by 5 bases, leaving 18 bases between them. The CDR3 is 15 residues long. Germline values: CDR1 SGHRS, CDR2 YFSETQ. The CDR3 sequence is CASSRKQGGGETQYF. CDR3 sequence (DNA): TGCGCCAGCAGCCGGAAACAGGGCGGTGGGGAGACCCAGTACTTC.

This chain connects TRBV5-6 to TRBJ1-2; 9 bases are shared with TRBD1. Germline lookup yields CDR1 SGHDT and CDR2 YYEEEE. The CDR3 sequence is 14 residues long. Unmatched junction bases numbered 7, after V lost 4 bases and J lost 6 bases. CDR3 protein: CASSTNRGQNGYTF. The CDR3 DNA follows: TGTGCCAGCAGCACCAACAGGGGGCAAAATGGCTACACCTTC.

This sequence joins TRBV2 and TRBJ1-1; 8 positions agree with TRBD1. In germline, CDR1 is SNHLY, CDR2 FYNNEI. This CDR3 spans 15 amino acids. V trimming: 1 base; J trimming: 4 bases; junction bases outside the gene matches: 5. This chain's CDR3 is CASSEEQGAGTEAFF. CDR3 sequence (DNA): TGTGCCAGCAGTGAAGAGCAGGGGGCGGGCACTGAAGCTTTCTTT.

The V and J genes are TRBV19 and TRBJ2-5, with D possibly matching TRBD1 (6 bases). Trimming left V 7 bases short and J 1 base short, with 16 bases between. The CDR3 sequence is 15 residues long. The germline V gene has CDR1 LNHDA and CDR2 SQIVND (reference sequence). The CDR3 sequence: CASKTGFGAQETQYF. As DNA, the CDR3 is TGTGCCAGTAAGACAGGTTTTGGGGCCCAAGAGACCCAGTACTTC. The full variable domain, with the rest looked up from reference TRBV19 and TRBJ2-5, is DGGITQSPKYLFRKEGQNVTLSCEQNLNHDAMYWYRQDPGQGLRLIYYSQIVNDFQKGDIAEGYSVSREKKESFPLTVTSAQKNPTAFYLCASKTGFGAQETQYFGPGTRLLVL.

CDR3 nucleotides: TGTGCCAGTAGTGCCCTCTCCGCACAGGGAGTCTACGAGCAGTACTTC. Amino acid sequence: CASSALSAQGVYEQYF. The chain joins TRBV19 to TRBJ2-7; a possible D gene is TRBD1 (6 bases). The CDR3 runs to 16 residues. CDR1 LNHDA and CDR2 SQIVND come from the germline V gene (reference sequence). The V end was cut by 5 bases, the J end by 3 bases, with 20 bases between.

CDR3 protein: CASSPGTGRHEQFF. The CDR3 DNA sequence: TGTGCCAGCAGCCCCGGGACAGGGAGGCATGAGCAGTTCTTC. The V gene is TRBV5-5, the J gene TRBJ2-1, with 9 bases aligning to TRBD1. This CDR3 spans 14 amino acids. Germline CDR1 and CDR2: SGHKS and YYEKEE (reference sequence). V was clipped by 4 bases and J by 8 bases; unmatched bases: 7.

The rearrangement uses TRBV4-2 and TRBJ1-1; 7 bases align to TRBD1. The junction had 2 bases not matched to a gene; V was cut back by 0 bases and J by 1 base. Germline CDR1 LGHNA, CDR2 YNFKEQ. The CDR3 loop spans 15 amino acids. This CDR3 reads CASSQDSGGNTEAFF. The CDR3 bases are TGTGCCAGCAGCCAAGATTCAGGGGGGAACACTGAAGCTTTCTTT.

This clone occurred once. V usage is TRBV2 and J usage is TRBJ2-3; no reliable D call. There are 15 residues in the CDR3. Trimming took 5 bases from V and 1 from J, leaving 13 bases between them. The germline V gene encodes CDR1 SNHLY and CDR2 FYNNEI. The CDR3 loop reads CASSKDDIRTDTQYF. The CDR3 nucleotides read TGTGCCAGCAGTAAAGACGACATTCGCACAGATACGCAGTATTTT.

The CDR3 DNA is TGTGCCAGCTTCTCCTGGGACAGGCCCTATCAGCCCCAGCATTTT. Translation gives CASFSWDRPYQPQHF. The chain is built from TRBV5-6 and TRBJ1-5, with TRBD1 matching over 8 bases. The CDR3 length is 15 residues. Germline CDR1 and CDR2: SGHDT and YYEEEE. After removal of 7 bases from V and 5 bases from J, the junction contained 11 bases not matched to a gene.

The rearrangement links TRBV2 to TRBJ1-5, with D tentatively TRBD1 (6 bases). Germline V gene sequence: CDR1 SNHLY, CDR2 FYNNEI. With 4 bases removed from V and 4 bases from J, the gap between germline ends came to 11 bases. The CDR3 is 14 residues long. The CDR3 is CASSGGQGNQPQHF. As DNA, the CDR3 is TGTGCCAGCAGTGGAGGTCAGGGGAATCAGCCCCAGCATTTT.

The J gene is TRBJ1-1, the V gene TRBV6-5; 8 nucleotides agree with TRBD1. Trimming at V came to 6 bases and at J to 3 bases, leaving 9 bases not matched to a gene. Per germline, CDR1 MNHEY and CDR2 SVGAGI. This CDR3 has 15 residues. CDR3 in DNA: TGTGCCAGCAGCCTAAACAGGGGGGGAGACACTGAAGCTTTCTTT. This translates into CASSLNRGGDTEAFF.